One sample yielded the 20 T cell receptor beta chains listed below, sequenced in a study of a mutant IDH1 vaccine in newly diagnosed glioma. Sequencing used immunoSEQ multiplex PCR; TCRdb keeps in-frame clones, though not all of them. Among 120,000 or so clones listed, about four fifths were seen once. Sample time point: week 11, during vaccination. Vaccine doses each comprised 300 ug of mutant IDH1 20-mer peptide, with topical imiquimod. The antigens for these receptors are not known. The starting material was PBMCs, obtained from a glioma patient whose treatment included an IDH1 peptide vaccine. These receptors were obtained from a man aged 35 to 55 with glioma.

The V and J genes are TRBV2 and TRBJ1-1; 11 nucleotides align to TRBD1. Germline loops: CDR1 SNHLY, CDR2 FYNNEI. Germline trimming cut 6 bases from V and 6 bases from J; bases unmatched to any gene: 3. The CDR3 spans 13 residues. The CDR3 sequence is CASRDRGLAEAFF. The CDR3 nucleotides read TGTGCCAGCAGGGACAGGGGGCTTGCTGAAGCTTTCTTT.

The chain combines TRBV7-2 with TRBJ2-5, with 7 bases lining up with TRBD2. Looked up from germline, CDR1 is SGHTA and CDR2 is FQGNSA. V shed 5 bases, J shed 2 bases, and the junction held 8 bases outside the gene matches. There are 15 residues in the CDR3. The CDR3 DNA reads TGTGCCAGCAGCCCGGGAGGTAGCGGACAAGAGACCCAGTACTTC. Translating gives CASSPGGSGQETQYF.

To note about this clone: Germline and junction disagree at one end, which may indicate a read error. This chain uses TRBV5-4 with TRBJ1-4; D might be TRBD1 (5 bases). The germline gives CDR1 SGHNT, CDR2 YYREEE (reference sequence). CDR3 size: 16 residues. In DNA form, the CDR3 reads TGCGCCAGCAGCCAAGATTCAGGGACCCCCTATGAAAAACTGTTTTTT. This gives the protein CASSQDSGTPYEKLFF.

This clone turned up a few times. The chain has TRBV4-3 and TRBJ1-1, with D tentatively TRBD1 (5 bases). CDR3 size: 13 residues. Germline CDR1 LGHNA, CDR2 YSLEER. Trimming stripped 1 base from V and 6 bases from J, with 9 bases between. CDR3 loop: CASSQGPGAEAFF. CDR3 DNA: TGCGCCAGCAGCCAAGGTCCGGGGGCTGAAGCTTTCTTT.

In DNA form, the CDR3 reads TGTGCCAGCAATCAAGGGACAGGGGGCGGCAGCGGGCAGTACTTC. Protein sequence: CASNQGTGGGSGQYF. The V call is TRBV28, the J call TRBJ2-7; 12 bases agree with TRBD1. After removal of 7 bases from V and 9 bases from J, the junction contained 13 bases not matched to a gene. CDR1 is MDHEN, CDR2 SYDVKM, per germline. The CDR3 extends over 15 amino acids.

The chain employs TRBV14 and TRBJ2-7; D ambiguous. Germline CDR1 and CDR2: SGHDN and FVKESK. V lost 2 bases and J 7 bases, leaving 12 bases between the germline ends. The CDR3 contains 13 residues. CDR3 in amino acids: CASSQTLNSEQYF. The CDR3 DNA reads TGTGCCAGCAGCCAAACCTTGAACTCGGAGCAGTACTTC. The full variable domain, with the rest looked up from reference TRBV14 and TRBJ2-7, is EAGVTQFPSHSVIEKGQTVTLRCDPISGHDNLYWYRRVMGKEIKFLLHFVKESKQDESGMPNNRFLAERTGGTYSTLKVQPAELEDSGVYFCASSQTLNSEQYFGPGTRLTVT.

CDR3 loop: CASSRHRDLSEQYF. The CDR3 bases are TGTGCCAGCAGCCGCCACAGGGACCTCTCCGAGCAGTACTTC. The chain is built from TRBV27 and TRBJ2-7, with D maybe TRBD1 (6 bases). CDR3 length: 14 residues. Germline V gene sequence: CDR1 MNHEY, CDR2 SMNVEV (reference sequence). V was pared by 6 bases and J by 6 bases, with 18 bases between.

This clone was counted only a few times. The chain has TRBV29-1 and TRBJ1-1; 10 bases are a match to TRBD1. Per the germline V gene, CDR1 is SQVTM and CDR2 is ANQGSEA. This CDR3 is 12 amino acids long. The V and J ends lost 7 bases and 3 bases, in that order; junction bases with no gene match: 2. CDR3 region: CSAGQGDTEAFF. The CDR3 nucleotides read TGCAGCGCTGGACAGGGGGACACTGAAGCTTTCTTT.

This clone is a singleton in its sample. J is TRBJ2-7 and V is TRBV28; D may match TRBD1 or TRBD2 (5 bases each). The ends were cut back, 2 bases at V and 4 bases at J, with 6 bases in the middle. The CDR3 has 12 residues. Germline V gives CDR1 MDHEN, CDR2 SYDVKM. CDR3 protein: CASSLEGYEQYF. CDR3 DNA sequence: TGTGCCAGCAGTTTAGAGGGGTACGAGCAGTACTTC.

The CDR3 spells CASSIDHLLGYGYTF. Here the CDR3 DNA reads TGTGCCAGTAGTATAGATCATTTGTTGGGGTACGGCTACACCTTC. The V and J genes are TRBV19 and TRBJ1-2; D gene unclear. The CDR3 length is 15 residues. Germline V lookup: CDR1 LNHDA, CDR2 SQIVND (reference sequence). V lost 0 bases to trimming and J lost 8 bases, with 16 bases between them.

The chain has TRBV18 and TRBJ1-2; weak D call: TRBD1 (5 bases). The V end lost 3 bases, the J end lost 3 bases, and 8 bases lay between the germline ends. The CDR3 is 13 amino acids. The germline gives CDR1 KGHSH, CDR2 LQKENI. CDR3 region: CASSPGGDYGYTF. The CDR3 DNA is TGTGCCAGCTCACCCGGGGGAGACTATGGCTACACCTTC.

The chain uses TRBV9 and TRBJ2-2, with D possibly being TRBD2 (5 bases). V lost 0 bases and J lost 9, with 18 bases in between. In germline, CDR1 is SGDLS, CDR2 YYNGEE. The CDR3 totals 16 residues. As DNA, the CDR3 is TGTGCCAGCAGCGTAGGAGGAGCGGCCATGCCCCGGGAGCTGTTTTTT. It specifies CASSVGGAAMPRELFF.

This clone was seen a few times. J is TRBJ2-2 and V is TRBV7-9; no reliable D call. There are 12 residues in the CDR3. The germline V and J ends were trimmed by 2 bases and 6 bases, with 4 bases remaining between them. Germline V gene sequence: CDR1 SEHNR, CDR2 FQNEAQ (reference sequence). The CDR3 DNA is TGTGCCAGCAGCTTATCGGCCGGGGAGCTGTTTTTT. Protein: CASSLSAGELFF.

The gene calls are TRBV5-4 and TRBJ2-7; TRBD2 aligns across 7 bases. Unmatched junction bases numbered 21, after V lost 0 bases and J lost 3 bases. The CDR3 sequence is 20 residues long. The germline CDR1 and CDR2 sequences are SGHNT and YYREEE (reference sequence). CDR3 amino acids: CASSLGEGSLLNMWDYEQYF. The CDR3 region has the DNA TGTGCCAGCAGCTTGGGGGAGGGCAGTCTCCTCAATATGTGGGACTACGAGCAGTACTTC.

CDR3 in amino acids: CASSPRGGNSPLHF. CDR3 DNA sequence: TGTGCCAGCAGCCCCCGCGGTGGTAATTCACCCCTCCACTTT. This rearrangement joins TRBV7-9 to TRBJ1-6; no firm D call. Trimming stripped 5 bases from V and 6 bases from J, with 11 bases between. The germline CDR1 and CDR2 sequences are SEHNR and FQNEAQ (reference sequence). The CDR3 sequence is 14 residues long.

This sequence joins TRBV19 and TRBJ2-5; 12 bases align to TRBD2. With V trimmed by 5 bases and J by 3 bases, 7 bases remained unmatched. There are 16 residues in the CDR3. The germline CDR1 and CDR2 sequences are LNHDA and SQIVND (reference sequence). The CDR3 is CASSPDRLAGEETQYF. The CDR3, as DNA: TGTGCCAGTAGTCCCGATCGACTAGCGGGAGAAGAGACCCAGTACTTC.

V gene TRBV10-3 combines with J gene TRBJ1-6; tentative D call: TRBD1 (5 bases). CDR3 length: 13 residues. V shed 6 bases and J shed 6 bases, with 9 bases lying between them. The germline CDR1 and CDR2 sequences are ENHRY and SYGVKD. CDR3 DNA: TGTGCCATCAGAGGGGCTGGTAATTCACCCCTCCACTTT. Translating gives CAIRGAGNSPLHF.

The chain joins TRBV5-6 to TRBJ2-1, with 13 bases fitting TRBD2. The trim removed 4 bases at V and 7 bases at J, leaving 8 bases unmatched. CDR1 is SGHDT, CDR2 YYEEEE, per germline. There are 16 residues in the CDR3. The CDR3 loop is CASSPGLAGIGNEQFF. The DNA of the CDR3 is TGTGCCAGCAGCCCGGGACTAGCGGGAATTGGGAATGAGCAGTTCTTC.

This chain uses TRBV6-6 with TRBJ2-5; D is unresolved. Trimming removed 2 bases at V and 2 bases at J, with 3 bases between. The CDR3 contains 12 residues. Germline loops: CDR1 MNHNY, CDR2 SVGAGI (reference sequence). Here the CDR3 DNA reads TGTGCCAGCAGTTACCCGCAAGAGACCCAGTACTTC. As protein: CASSYPQETQYF.

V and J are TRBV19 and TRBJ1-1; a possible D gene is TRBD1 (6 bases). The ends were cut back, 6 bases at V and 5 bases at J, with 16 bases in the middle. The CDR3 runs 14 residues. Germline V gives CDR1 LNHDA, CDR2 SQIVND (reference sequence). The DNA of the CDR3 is TGTGCCAGTAGACTCGGACAGACGATGACTGAAGCTTTCTTT. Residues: CASRLGQTMTEAFF. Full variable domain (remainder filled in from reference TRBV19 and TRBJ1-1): DGGITQSPKYLFRKEGQNVTLSCEQNLNHDAMYWYRQDPGQGLRLIYYSQIVNDFQKGDIAEGYSVSREKKESFPLTVTSAQKNPTAFYLCASRLGQTMTEAFFGQGTRLTVV.